The 12 T cell receptor beta chains in this list originate from one sample, sequenced in a study of persistence of HIV-infected CD4 T cells. The antigens for these receptors are not known. Sequencing used immunoSEQ version 4 in survey mode. Sequencing was performed with immunoSEQ multiplex PCR; in TCRdb, only in-frame clones are kept and a portion is missing. The table includes approximately 46,000 clones, more than 80% detected once. Cells were stimulated nonspecifically with anti-CD3/anti-CD28 magnetic beads. Sorting of responding CD4+ T cells relied on upregulated CD40 ligand together with CD69. The sample in question was CD4+ T cells sorted from PBMCs after approximately 20-hour stimulation, obtained from a patient who received antiretroviral therapy. These receptors were obtained from an adult woman with HIV who was CMV-seropositive.

The rearrangement uses TRBV24-1 and TRBJ1-1; possible D gene TRBD1, 5 bases. Trimming cost V 3 bases and J 5 bases, with 18 bases left between them. CDR1 is KGHDR, CDR2 SFDVKD, per germline. This CDR3 spans 16 amino acids. Here the CDR3 DNA reads TGTGCCACCAGTGATGATCGCGGGTCTGGGGGAACTGAAGCTTTCTTT. Its protein product is CATSDDRGSGGTEAFF.

The chain has TRBV6-6 and TRBJ1-3; D perhaps matches TRBD1 (5 bases). There are 16 residues in the CDR3. V was pared by 2 bases and J by 2 bases, with 13 bases between. The germline V gene encodes CDR1 MNHNY and CDR2 SVGAGI (reference sequence). The chain's CDR3 is CASSYPWRGAGNTIYF. Written as DNA, the CDR3 is TGTGCCAGCAGTTACCCATGGCGGGGGGCTGGAAACACCATATATTTT.

The V gene is TRBV19, the J gene TRBJ2-7; 8 bases agree with TRBD1. Germline lookup yields CDR1 LNHDA and CDR2 SQIVND (reference sequence). Trimming cost V 5 bases and J 2 bases; bases outside gene matches: 5. This CDR3 contains 14 residues. The CDR3 DNA follows: TGTGCCAGTAGTCTAACGGGACAGGCCTACGAGCAGTACTTC. This sequence encodes CASSLTGQAYEQYF.

This rearrangement joins TRBV27 to TRBJ2-1; no clear D. Trimming removed 3 bases from V and 11 bases from J, with 14 bases in between. The CDR3 is made up of 13 amino acids. The V gene's germline CDR1 is MNHEY and CDR2 SMNVEV (reference sequence). CDR3 amino acids: CASSLGSGSKQFF. The CDR3 DNA reads TGTGCCAGCAGTTTGGGATCTGGGTCGAAGCAGTTCTTC.

The chain recombines TRBV18 with TRBJ1-1, with TRBD1 as a possible D gene (5 bases). Germline V CDR1 and CDR2: KGHSH, LQKENI. This CDR3 is built from 12 residues. V lost 1 base and J lost 8, with 8 bases in between. Here the CDR3 DNA reads TGTGCCAGCTCACCACAGGGGTGGGAAGCTTTCTTT. This sequence encodes CASSPQGWEAFF.

This rearrangement joins TRBV28 to TRBJ1-1; weak D call: TRBD1 (5 bases). Trimming removed 7 bases at V and 0 bases at J, with 24 bases between. CDR1 is MDHEN and CDR2 is SYDVKM in the germline V gene. The CDR3 runs to 18 residues. DNA for the CDR3: TGTGCCAGCATGCCCTCGGGCGGGTTAGGGGCCATGAACACTGAAGCTTTCTTT. Protein: CASMPSGGLGAMNTEAFF.

A note on this clone: Likely a read error: the CDR3 ends without its conserved phenylalanine or tryptophan. The limits of the CDR3 on the DNA are not certain, so only TCRdb's listed CDR3 is given. The V and J genes are TRBV12-2 and TRBJ1-2. TRBV12-2 is labeled a pseudogene. The CDR3 is 8 residues long, ends included. CDR3 sequence: CASRLVVH.

The chain uses TRBV2 and TRBJ2-5, with 11 positions matching TRBD1. Germline trimming cut 7 bases from V and 5 bases from J; bases unmatched to any gene: 6. Germline CDR1 reads SNHLY; CDR2 reads FYNNEI. This CDR3 has 14 amino acids. CDR3 in DNA: TGTGCCAGCACGGGACAGGGGGTACAGGAGACCCAGTACTTC. It codes for CASTGQGVQETQYF.

The chain combines TRBV10-3 with TRBJ1-1; the match to TRBD1 covers 8 bases. J was trimmed by 1 base and V by 8 bases; bases with no gene match: 9. Looked up from germline, CDR1 is ENHRY and CDR2 is SYGVKD. This CDR3 has 15 residues. CDR3 coding DNA: TGTGCCATCGGATCCGGGACAGGCGAGAACACTGAAGCTTTCTTT. It encodes CAIGSGTGENTEAFF.

The V call is TRBV18, the J call TRBJ1-4, with D uncertain. The CDR3 loop spans 13 amino acids. Germline V gene sequence: CDR1 KGHSH, CDR2 LQKENI. V was trimmed by 3 bases and J by 7 bases, leaving 9 bases between them. The chain's CDR3 is CASSPPRSEKLFF. Written as DNA, the CDR3 is TGTGCCAGCTCACCCCCACGGTCTGAAAAACTGTTTTTT. Complete variable domain (other parts from reference TRBV18 and TRBJ1-4): NAGVMQNPRHLVRRRGQEARLRCSPMKGHSHVYWYRQLPEEGLKFMVYLQKENIIDESGMPKERFSAEFPKEGPSILRIQQVVRGDSAAYFCASSPPRSEKLFFGSGTQLSVL.

In this sample, this clone turned up once. The chain joins TRBV5-1 to TRBJ2-1; the D is unclear. Germline V lookup: CDR1 SGHRS, CDR2 YFSETQ. The length of the CDR3 is 16 residues. Trimming pared 1 base from V and 1 base from J, leaving 12 bases between. DNA for the CDR3: TGCGCCAGCAGCTTGAATCGAGTTTTTTCCTACAATGAGCAGTTCTTC. This gives the protein CASSLNRVFSYNEQFF. Full variable domain (rest looked up from reference TRBV5-1 and TRBJ2-1): KAGVTQTPRYLIKTRGQQVTLSCSPISGHRSVSWYQQTPGQGLQFLFEYFSETQRNKGNFPGRFSGRQFSNSRSEMNVSTLELGDSALYLCASSLNRVFSYNEQFFGPGTRLTVL.

The V gene is TRBV5-6, the J gene TRBJ1-2, with TRBD1 matching over 8 bases. The CDR3 totals 14 residues. The J segment lost 5 bases and the V segment lost 4 bases, leaving 7 bases of the junction unmatched. Germline V gene data show CDR1 as SGHDT and CDR2 as YYEEEE. DNA of the CDR3: TGTGCCAGCAGCCCAGACAGGGGAAGATATGGCTACACCTTC. Translated: CASSPDRGRYGYTF. Together with reference TRBV5-6 and TRBJ1-2, the CDR3 gives the full variable domain: DAGVTQSPTHLIKTRGQQVTLRCSPKSGHDTVSWYQQALGQGPQFIFQYYEEEERQRGNFPDRFSGHQFPNYSSELNVNALLLGDSALYLCASSPDRGRYGYTFGSGTRLTVV.